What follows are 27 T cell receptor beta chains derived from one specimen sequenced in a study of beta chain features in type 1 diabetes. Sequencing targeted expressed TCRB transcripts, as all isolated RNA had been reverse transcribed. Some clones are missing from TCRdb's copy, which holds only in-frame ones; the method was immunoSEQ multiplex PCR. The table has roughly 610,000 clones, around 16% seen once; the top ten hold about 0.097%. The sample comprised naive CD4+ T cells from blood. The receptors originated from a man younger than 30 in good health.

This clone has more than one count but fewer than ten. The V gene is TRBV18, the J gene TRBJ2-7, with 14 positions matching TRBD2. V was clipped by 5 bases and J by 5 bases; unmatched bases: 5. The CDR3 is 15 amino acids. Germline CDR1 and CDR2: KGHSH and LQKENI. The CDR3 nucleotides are TGTGCCAGCTCAGGTCCGGGACTAGCGGGAGACGAGCAGTACTTC. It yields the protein CASSGPGLAGDEQYF.

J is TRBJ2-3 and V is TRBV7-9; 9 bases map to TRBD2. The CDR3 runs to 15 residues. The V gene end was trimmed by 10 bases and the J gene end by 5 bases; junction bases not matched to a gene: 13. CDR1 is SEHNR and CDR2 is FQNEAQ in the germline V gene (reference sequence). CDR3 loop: CAKSAGTSKGDTQYF. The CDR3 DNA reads TGTGCCAAGTCCGCCGGGACTAGCAAGGGAGATACGCAGTATTTT.

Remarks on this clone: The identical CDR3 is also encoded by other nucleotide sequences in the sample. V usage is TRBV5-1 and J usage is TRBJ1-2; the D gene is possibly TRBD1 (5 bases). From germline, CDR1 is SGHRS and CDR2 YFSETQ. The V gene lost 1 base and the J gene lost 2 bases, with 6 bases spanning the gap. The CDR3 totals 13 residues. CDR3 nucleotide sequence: TGCGCCAGCAGCTTGCAGGGAAACTATGGCTACACCTTC. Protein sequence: CASSLQGNYGYTF.

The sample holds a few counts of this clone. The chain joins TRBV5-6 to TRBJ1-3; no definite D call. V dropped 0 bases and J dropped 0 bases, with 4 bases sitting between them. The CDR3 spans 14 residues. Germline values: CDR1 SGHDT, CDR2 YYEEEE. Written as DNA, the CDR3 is TGTGCCAGCAGCTTGGGTATCTCTGGAAACACCATATATTTT. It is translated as CASSLGISGNTIYF.

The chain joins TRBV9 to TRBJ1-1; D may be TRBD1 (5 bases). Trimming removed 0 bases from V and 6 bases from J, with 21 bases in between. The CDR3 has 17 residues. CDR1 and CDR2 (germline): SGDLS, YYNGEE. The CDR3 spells CASSVAGGDGRRPEAFF. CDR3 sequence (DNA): TGTGCCAGCAGCGTAGCGGGCGGGGACGGCAGGCGCCCTGAAGCTTTCTTT. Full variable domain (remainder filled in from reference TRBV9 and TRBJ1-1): DSGVTQTPKHLITATGQRVTLRCSPRSGDLSVYWYQQSLDQGLQFLIQYYNGEERAKGNILERFSAQQFPDLHSELNLSSLELGDSALYFCASSVAGGDGRRPEAFFGQGTRLTVV.

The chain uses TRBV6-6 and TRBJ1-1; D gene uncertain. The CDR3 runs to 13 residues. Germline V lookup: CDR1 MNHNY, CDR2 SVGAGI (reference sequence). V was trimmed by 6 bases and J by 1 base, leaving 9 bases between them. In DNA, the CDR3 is TGTGCCAGCAGAGAACAGTCGAACACTGAAGCTTTCTTT. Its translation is CASREQSNTEAFF.

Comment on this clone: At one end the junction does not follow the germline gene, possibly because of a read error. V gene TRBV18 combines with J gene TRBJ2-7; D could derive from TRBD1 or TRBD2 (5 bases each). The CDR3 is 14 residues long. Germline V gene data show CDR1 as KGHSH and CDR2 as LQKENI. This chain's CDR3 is CASSPERDGPLWDF. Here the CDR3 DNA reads TGTGCCAGCTCACCAGAACGGGACGGACCCCTTTGGGACTTC.

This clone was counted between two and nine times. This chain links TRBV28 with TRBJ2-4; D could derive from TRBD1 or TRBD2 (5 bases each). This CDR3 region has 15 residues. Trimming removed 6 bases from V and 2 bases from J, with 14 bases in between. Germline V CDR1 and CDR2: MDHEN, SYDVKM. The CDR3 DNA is TGTGCCAGCAGATCTGGGGGTGTGACCAAAAACATTCAGTACTTC. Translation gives CASRSGGVTKNIQYF.

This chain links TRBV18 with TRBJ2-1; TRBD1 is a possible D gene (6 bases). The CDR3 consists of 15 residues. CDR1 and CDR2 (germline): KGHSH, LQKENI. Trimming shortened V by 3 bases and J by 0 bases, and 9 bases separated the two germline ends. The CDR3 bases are TGTGCCAGCTCACCCGTGACAGGCTCCTACAATGAGCAGTTCTTC. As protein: CASSPVTGSYNEQFF.

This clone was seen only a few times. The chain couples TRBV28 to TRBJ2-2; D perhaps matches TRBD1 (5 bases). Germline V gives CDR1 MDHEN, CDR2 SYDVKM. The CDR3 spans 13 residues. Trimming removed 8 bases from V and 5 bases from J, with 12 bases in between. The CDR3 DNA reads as TGTGCCAGCGGCCAGGGTTGGACCGGGGAGCTGTTTTTT. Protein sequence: CASGQGWTGELFF.

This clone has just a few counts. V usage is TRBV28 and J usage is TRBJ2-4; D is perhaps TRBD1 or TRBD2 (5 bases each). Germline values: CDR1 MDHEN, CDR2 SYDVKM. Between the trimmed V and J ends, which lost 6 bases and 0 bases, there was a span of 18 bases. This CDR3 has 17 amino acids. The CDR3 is CASSSRVGTLAKNIQYF. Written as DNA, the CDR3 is TGTGCCAGCAGCTCCAGGGTCGGGACCTTAGCCAAAAACATTCAGTACTTC. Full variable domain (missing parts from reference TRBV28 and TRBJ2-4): DVKVTQSSRYLVKRTGEKVFLECVQDMDHENMFWYRQDPGLGLRLIYFSYDVKMKEKGDIPEGYSVSREKKERFSLILESASTNQTSMYLCASSSRVGTLAKNIQYFGAGTRLSVL.

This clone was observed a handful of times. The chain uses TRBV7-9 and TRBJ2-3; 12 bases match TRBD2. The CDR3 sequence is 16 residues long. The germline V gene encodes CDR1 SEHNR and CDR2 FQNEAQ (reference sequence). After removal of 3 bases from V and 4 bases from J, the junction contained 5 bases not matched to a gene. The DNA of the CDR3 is TGTGCCAGCAGCTTGACTAGCGGGAGTGGGGCAGATACGCAGTATTTT. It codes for CASSLTSGSGADTQYF.

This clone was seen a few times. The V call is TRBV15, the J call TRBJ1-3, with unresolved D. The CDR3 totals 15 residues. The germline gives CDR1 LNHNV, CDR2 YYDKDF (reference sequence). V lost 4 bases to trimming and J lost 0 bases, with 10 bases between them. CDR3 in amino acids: CATSNGPNSGNTIYF. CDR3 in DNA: TGTGCCACCAGCAACGGACCGAACTCTGGAAACACCATATATTTT.

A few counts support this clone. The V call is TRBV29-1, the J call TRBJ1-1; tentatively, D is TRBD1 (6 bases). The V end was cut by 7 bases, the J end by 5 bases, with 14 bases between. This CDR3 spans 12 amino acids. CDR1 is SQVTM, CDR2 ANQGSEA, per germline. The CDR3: CSGQGSKTEAFF. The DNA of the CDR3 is TGCAGCGGTCAGGGGAGTAAAACTGAAGCTTTCTTT.

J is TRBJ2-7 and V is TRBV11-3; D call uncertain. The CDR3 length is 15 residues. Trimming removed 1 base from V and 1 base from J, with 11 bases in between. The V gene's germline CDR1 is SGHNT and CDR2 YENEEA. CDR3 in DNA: TGTGCCAGCAGCTTAGCGGTCACCGTTTCCTACGAGCAGTACTTC. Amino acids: CASSLAVTVSYEQYF.

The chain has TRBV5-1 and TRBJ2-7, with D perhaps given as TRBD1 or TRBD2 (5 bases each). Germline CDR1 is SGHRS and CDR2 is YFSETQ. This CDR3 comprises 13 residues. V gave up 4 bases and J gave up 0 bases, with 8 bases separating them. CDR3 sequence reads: CASSRDHSYEQYF. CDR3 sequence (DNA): TGCGCCAGCAGCCGGGACCACTCCTACGAGCAGTACTTC.

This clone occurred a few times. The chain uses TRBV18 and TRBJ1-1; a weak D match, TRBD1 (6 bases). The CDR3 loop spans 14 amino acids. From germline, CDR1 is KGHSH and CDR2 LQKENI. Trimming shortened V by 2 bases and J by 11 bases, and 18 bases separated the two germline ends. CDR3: CASSPDRSSMGAFF. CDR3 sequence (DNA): TGTGCCAGCTCACCAGACAGGTCATCAATGGGGGCTTTCTTT.

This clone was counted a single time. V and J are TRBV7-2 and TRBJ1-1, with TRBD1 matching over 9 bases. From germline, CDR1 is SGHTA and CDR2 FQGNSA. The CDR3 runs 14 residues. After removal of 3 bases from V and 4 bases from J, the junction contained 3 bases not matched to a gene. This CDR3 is CASSFDRGGTEAFF. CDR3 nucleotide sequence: TGTGCCAGCAGCTTTGACAGGGGGGGCACTGAAGCTTTCTTT.

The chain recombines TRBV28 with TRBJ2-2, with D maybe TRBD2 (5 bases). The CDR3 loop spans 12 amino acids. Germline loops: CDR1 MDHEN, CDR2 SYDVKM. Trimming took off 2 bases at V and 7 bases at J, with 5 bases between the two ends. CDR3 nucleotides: TGTGCCAGCAGTTTACGGGGCGGGGAGCTGTTTTTT. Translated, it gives CASSLRGGELFF.

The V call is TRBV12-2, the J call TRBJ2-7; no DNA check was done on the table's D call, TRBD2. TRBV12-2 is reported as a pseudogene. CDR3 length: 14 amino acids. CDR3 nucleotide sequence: TGTGCAAGTCGCTTAAGCGGGAGGGTCTACGAGCAGTACTTC. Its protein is CASRLSGRVYEQYF.

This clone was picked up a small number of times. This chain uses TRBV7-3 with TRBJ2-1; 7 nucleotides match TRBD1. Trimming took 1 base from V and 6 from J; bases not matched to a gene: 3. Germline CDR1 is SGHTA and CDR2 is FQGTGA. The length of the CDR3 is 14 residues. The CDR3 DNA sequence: TGTGCCAGCAGCTTAAGAGGGACAGCCAATGAGCAGTTCTTC. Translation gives CASSLRGTANEQFF.

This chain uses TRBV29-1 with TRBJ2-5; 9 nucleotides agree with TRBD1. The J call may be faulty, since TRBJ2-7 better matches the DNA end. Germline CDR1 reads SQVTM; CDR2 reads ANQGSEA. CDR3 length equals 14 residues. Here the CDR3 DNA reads TGCAGCGCAGTCCCCGGGACAGGGTTCTACGAGCAGTACTTC. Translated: CSAVPGTGFYEQYF.

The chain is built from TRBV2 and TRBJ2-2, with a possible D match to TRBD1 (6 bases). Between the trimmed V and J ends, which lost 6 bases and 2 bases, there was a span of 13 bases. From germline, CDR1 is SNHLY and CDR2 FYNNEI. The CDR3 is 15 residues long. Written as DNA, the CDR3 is TGTGCCAGCAGGGCCGGGACACCTAACACCGGGGAGCTGTTTTTT. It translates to CASRAGTPNTGELFF.

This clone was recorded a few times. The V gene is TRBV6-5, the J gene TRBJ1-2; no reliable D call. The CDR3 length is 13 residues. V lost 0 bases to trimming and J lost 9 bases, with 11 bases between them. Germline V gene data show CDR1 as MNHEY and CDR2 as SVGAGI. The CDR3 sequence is CASSYSKGVSYTF. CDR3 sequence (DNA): TGTGCCAGCAGTTACTCCAAAGGTGTTAGCTACACCTTC.

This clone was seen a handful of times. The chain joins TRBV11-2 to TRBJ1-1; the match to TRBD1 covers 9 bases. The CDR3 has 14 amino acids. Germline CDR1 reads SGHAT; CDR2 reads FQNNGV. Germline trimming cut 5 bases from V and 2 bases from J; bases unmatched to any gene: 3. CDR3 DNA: TGTGCCAGCAGCCGGGACAGGGTAAACACTGAAGCTTTCTTT. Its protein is CASSRDRVNTEAFF. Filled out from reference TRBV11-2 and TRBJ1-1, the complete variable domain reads EAGVAQSPRYKIIEKRQSVAFWCNPISGHATLYWYQQILGQGPKLLIQFQNNGVVDDSQLPKDRFSAERLKGVDSTLKIQPAKLEDSAVYLCASSRDRVNTEAFFGQGTRLTVV.

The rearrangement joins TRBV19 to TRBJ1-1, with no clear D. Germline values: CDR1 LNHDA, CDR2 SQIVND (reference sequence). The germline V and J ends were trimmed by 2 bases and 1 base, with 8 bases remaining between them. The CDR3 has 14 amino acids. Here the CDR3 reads CASSIWTENTEAFF. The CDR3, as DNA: TGTGCCAGTAGTATATGGACTGAGAACACTGAAGCTTTCTTT.

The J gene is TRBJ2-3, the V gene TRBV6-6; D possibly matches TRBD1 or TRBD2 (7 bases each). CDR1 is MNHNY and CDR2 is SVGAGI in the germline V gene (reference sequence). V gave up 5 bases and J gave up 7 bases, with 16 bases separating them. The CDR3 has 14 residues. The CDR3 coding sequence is TGTGCCAGCAGTCAGGGGGGGAGTCTGAATACGCAGTATTTT. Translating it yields CASSQGGSLNTQYF.